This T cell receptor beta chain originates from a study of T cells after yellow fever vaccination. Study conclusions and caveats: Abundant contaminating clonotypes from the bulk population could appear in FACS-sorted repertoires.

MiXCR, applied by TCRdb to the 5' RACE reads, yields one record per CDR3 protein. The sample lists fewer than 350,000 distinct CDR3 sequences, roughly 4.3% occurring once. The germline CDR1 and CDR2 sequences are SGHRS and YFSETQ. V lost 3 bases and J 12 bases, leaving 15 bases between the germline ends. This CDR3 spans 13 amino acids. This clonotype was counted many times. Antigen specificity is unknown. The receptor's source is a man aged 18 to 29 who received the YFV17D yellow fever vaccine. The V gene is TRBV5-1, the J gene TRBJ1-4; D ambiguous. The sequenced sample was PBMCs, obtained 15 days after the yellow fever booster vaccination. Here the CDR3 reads CASSSTAPNQLFF. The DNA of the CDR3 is TGCGCCAGCAGCTCTACAGCGCCTAACCAACTGTTTTTT.